This T cell receptor (beta chain) was obtained from a study of cytomegalovirus exposure and HLA in healthy donors. Findings and caveats of the study: With later analysis, a missense DCLRE1C variant became linked to TCR beta V- and J-gene trimming.

The CDR3 is made up of 13 amino acids. Germline values: CDR1 SGHRS, CDR2 YFSETQ. V lost 4 bases to trimming and J lost 1 base, with 8 bases between them. Notes on this clone: Its antigen is not known.

The PCR had 60 Vbeta and 13 Jbeta primers. Sequencing used immunoSEQ multiplex PCR; TCRdb keeps in-frame clones, though not all of them. The sample has 96,000 or so clones, around 79% seen once; the top ten hold 3%. Healthy bone marrow donors supplied every sample. The chain recombines TRBV5-1 with TRBJ2-5, with a possible D match to TRBD1 (5 bases). The specimen sequenced was PBMCs. The source of this sequence is a female donor in good health and CMV-seropositive. The CDR3 here is CASSPTAQETQYF. DNA for the CDR3: TGCGCCAGCAGCCCGACAGCCCAAGAGACCCAGTACTTC.